One and the same sample provided the 15 T cell receptor beta chains below, sequenced in a study of CD8 T cells in ankylosing spondylitis. One entry per CDR3 protein results from TCRdb running MiXCR on the 5' RACE reads. The table includes about 400,000 distinct CDR3 sequences, 20% to 25% detected once. Sequenced input: blood, either unsorted or a sorted T cell fraction (not recorded which). The receptors were gathered from a male donor with ankylosing spondylitis or in good health (not recorded which).

The gene calls are TRBV7-8 and TRBJ2-7; TRBD1 aligns across 7 bases. The CDR3 loop spans 15 amino acids. Germline values: CDR1 SGHVS, CDR2 FQNEAQ. J gave up 2 bases and V 2 bases, and 6 bases lay outside the gene matches. DNA for the CDR3: TGTGCCAGCAGCTTAAGGGACAGCCTTACCTACGAGCAGTACTTC. As protein: CASSLRDSLTYEQYF. Together with reference TRBV7-8 and TRBJ2-7, the CDR3 gives the full variable domain: GAGVSQSPRYKVAKRGQDVALRCDPISGHVSLFWYQQALGQGPEFLTYFQNEAQLDKSGLPSDRFFAERPEGSVSTLKIQRTQQEDSAVYLCASSLRDSLTYEQYFGPGTRLTVT.

This clonotype turned up a few times. V usage is TRBV4-2 and J usage is TRBJ2-1, with 16 bases that match TRBD2. Germline assignment: CDR1 LGHNA and CDR2 YNFKEQ. The ends lost 4 bases at V and 6 bases at J; junction bases unmatched: 21. This CDR3 has 22 residues. The CDR3 DNA follows: TGTGCCAGCAGCCTAAGACGCTCCGGGACTAGCGGGGGGGAAGGTTGGGTCAATGAGCAGTTCTTC. Amino acid sequence: CASSLRRSGTSGGEGWVNEQFF.

The V call is TRBV28, the J call TRBJ1-4, with a tentative D call TRBD1 (5 bases). Germline lookup yields CDR1 MDHEN and CDR2 SYDVKM. The CDR3 has 15 amino acids. Trimming removed 3 bases at V and 7 bases at J, with 15 bases between. The CDR3 here is CASSFGADRGEKLFF. For the CDR3, the DNA is TGTGCCAGCAGTTTTGGGGCGGATCGGGGTGAAAAACTGTTTTTT.

This clonotype has ten or more counts. The genes are TRBV20-1 and TRBJ2-6; D uncertain. The CDR3 contains 15 residues. CDR1 and CDR2 (germline): DFQATT, SNEGSKA (reference sequence). Between the trimmed V and J ends, which lost 6 bases and 0 bases, there was a span of 12 bases. The CDR3 is CSATLFRSGANVLTF. Here the CDR3 DNA reads TGCAGTGCCACACTATTCCGCTCTGGGGCCAACGTCCTGACTTTC.

The chain combines TRBV29-1 with TRBJ1-1; possible D gene TRBD1, 5 bases. Germline lookup yields CDR1 SQVTM and CDR2 ANQGSEA. The ends were cut back, 5 bases at V and 4 bases at J, with 11 bases in the middle. This CDR3 region has 12 residues. The CDR3 coding sequence is TGCAGCGTTCAGGGCTTGGGCACTGAAGCTTTCTTT. It yields the protein CSVQGLGTEAFF. Combining the CDR3 with reference TRBV29-1 and TRBJ1-1 gives the whole variable domain SAVISQKPSRDICQRGTSLTIQCQVDSQVTMMFWYRQQPGQSLTLIATANQGSEATYESGFVIDKFPISRPNLTFSTLTVSNMSPEDSSIYLCSVQGLGTEAFFGQGTRLTVV.

This clonotype was observed a few times. The V call is TRBV12-3 or TRBV12-4, the J call TRBJ2-3; a possible D gene is TRBD1 (6 bases). The V end was cut by 7 bases, the J end by 0 bases, with 17 bases between. The CDR3 loop spans 16 amino acids. CDR3 region: CASTPGQTSSTDTQYF. DNA of the CDR3: TGTGCCAGCACTCCGGGACAAACTTCTAGCACAGATACGCAGTATTTT.

The chain combines TRBV27 with TRBJ2-2, with D tentatively TRBD1 or TRBD2 (6 bases each). The ends were cut back, 6 bases at V and 4 bases at J, with 9 bases in the middle. Germline CDR1 reads MNHEY; CDR2 reads SMNVEV (reference sequence). The CDR3 contains 13 residues. The CDR3 loop reads CASRPGATGELFF. Here the CDR3 DNA reads TGTGCCAGCAGACCGGGGGCCACCGGGGAGCTGTTTTTT.

V gene TRBV20-1 combines with J gene TRBJ2-7, with unresolved D. V lost 0 bases to trimming and J lost 5 bases, with 17 bases between them. This CDR3 region has 15 residues. Germline V gene sequence: CDR1 DFQATT, CDR2 SNEGSKA (reference sequence). The CDR3 here is CSARDLDTALHEQYF. The DNA of the CDR3 is TGCAGTGCTAGAGATCTCGACACCGCCCTTCACGAGCAGTACTTC.

The chain is built from TRBV11-2 and TRBJ2-7; 10 nucleotides agree with TRBD1. Germline assignment: CDR1 SGHAT and CDR2 FQNNGV. V was clipped by 7 bases and J by 4 bases; unmatched bases: 13. The CDR3 spans 16 residues. CDR3 region: CASNPTTGGEGYEQYF. In DNA form, the CDR3 reads TGTGCCAGCAACCCCACGACAGGGGGCGAAGGATACGAGCAGTACTTC.

The V and J genes are TRBV6-5 and TRBJ2-5, with 9 nucleotides matching TRBD2. The V gene's germline CDR1 is MNHEY and CDR2 SVGAGI. This CDR3 spans 15 amino acids. J gave up 5 bases and V 0 bases, and 4 bases lay outside the gene matches. The CDR3 DNA reads as TGTGCCAGCAGTTACTCGCGGCTAGCGGGGGAGACCCAGTACTTC. Its translation: CASSYSRLAGETQYF.

This chain links TRBV5-5 with TRBJ2-3, with 10 bases lining up with TRBD1. CDR1 SGHKS and CDR2 YYEKEE come from the germline V gene (reference sequence). The CDR3 has 17 amino acids. The ends lost 1 base at V and 0 bases at J; junction bases unmatched: 5. DNA for the CDR3: TGTGCCAGCAGCTTGACCCCGGGACAGGGGAGCACAGATACGCAGTATTTT. It yields the protein CASSLTPGQGSTDTQYF.

The chain's CDR3 is CSARLGSSSYNEQFF. The CDR3 DNA sequence: TGCAGTGCCCGGCTCGGCTCTAGCTCCTACAATGAGCAGTTCTTC. The V and J genes are TRBV20-1 and TRBJ2-1, with no clear D. This CDR3 contains 15 residues. The V end was cut by 6 bases, the J end by 0 bases, with 15 bases between. In germline, CDR1 is DFQATT, CDR2 SNEGSKA (reference sequence).

This chain joins TRBV20-1 and TRBJ2-3, with 12 bases lining up with TRBD2. CDR3 length: 16 residues. The ends lost 2 bases at V and 2 bases at J; junction bases unmatched: 5. CDR1 is DFQATT and CDR2 is SNEGSKA in the germline V gene (reference sequence). CDR3 amino acids: CSARLLAGGDTDTQYF. For the CDR3, the DNA is TGCAGTGCTAGACTTCTAGCGGGGGGGGACACAGATACGCAGTATTTT.

This clonotype was observed a few times. The chain recombines TRBV25-1 with TRBJ2-2; D gene ambiguous. Germline V gene data show CDR1 as MGHDK and CDR2 as SYGVNS. V shed 0 bases and J shed 7 bases, with 12 bases lying between them. The CDR3 contains 15 residues. The CDR3 nucleotides read TGTGCCAGCAGTGAATATATAACTATGGGCGGGGAGCTGTTTTTT. It translates to CASSEYITMGGELFF.

The chain carries TRBV6-5 and TRBJ2-7, with D possibly TRBD1 on 5 matching bases. This CDR3 is 14 amino acids long. V lost 5 bases and J 3 bases, leaving 14 bases between the germline ends. The germline gives CDR1 MNHEY, CDR2 SVGAGI. The CDR3 spells CASSPRQRDYEQYF. Here the CDR3 DNA reads TGTGCCAGCAGTCCAAGACAGCGAGACTACGAGCAGTACTTC.